The 14 T cell receptor beta chains below all came from one sample that was sequenced in a study of cytomegalovirus exposure and HLA in healthy donors. PCR amplification relied on 60 Vbeta primers (plus 13 Jbeta primers). Some clones are missing from TCRdb's copy, which holds only in-frame ones; the method was immunoSEQ multiplex PCR. Reported are tens of thousands of clones; the ten largest clones contain approximately 5.3%. Sequenced material: PBMCs. These receptors originate from a man in his thirties or forties in good health and CMV-seropositive.

This sequence joins TRBV7-8 and TRBJ2-1; 9 bases fit TRBD2. Germline CDR1 SGHVS, CDR2 FQNEAQ. This CDR3 contains 16 residues. V dropped 5 bases and J dropped 5; count of bases not matched to a gene: 10. CDR3 region: CASSDRSGSSDNEQFF. The CDR3 DNA sequence: TGTGCCAGCAGCGACCGTAGCGGGAGTTCCGACAATGAGCAGTTCTTC.

This chain links TRBV29-1 with TRBJ2-1; TRBD2 agrees at 10 bases. V lost 7 bases, J lost 6 bases, and 9 bases stayed unmatched. The germline gives CDR1 SQVTM, CDR2 ANQGSEA. CDR3 length: 14 amino acids. CDR3 DNA sequence: TGCAGCGGAATAGCGGGAGGCCCCTCCAATGAGCAGTTCTTC. Its translation is CSGIAGGPSNEQFF.

This chain joins TRBV5-5 and TRBJ2-1; 7 nucleotides line up with TRBD2. Germline CDR1 reads SGHKS; CDR2 reads YYEKEE (reference sequence). J lost 7 bases, V lost 4 bases, and 20 bases had no gene match. This CDR3 has 18 residues. CDR3 amino acids: CASSTGLRVARERNEQFF. As DNA, the CDR3 is TGTGCCAGCAGCACCGGACTTAGGGTGGCGCGGGAGCGTAATGAGCAGTTCTTC.

The chain combines TRBV5-1 with TRBJ2-3; 7 bases align to TRBD2. Trimming at V came to 2 bases and at J to 5 bases, leaving 5 bases not matched to a gene. The CDR3 consists of 14 residues. Germline V lookup: CDR1 SGHRS, CDR2 YFSETQ. The CDR3 reads CASSLGGGLDTQYF. The CDR3 bases are TGCGCCAGCAGCTTAGGCGGGGGATTAGATACGCAGTATTTT.

About this clone itself: This sample includes further DNA sequences coding for the same CDR3. This chain connects TRBV18 to TRBJ2-7; D is perhaps TRBD2 (6 bases). V gave up 6 bases and J gave up 4 bases, with 22 bases separating them. Germline V CDR1 and CDR2: KGHSH, LQKENI. CDR3 length: 16 amino acids. CDR3 in amino acids: CASSPGLGGGRYEQYF. In DNA, the CDR3 is TGTGCCAGCTCGCCGGGACTTGGAGGTGGGCGGTACGAGCAGTACTTC.

The chain recombines TRBV2 with TRBJ2-3; 9 bases agree with TRBD2. J lost 3 bases, V lost 4 bases, and 5 bases had no gene match. In germline, CDR1 is SNHLY, CDR2 FYNNEI. The CDR3 is made up of 15 amino acids. CDR3 region: CASSVSGSRTDTQYF. For the CDR3, the DNA is TGTGCCAGCAGTGTTAGCGGGAGTAGGACAGATACGCAGTATTTT.

The chain couples TRBV7-9 to TRBJ1-1, with 8 bases that match TRBD1. The CDR3 loop spans 15 amino acids. Looked up from germline, CDR1 is SEHNR and CDR2 is FQNEAQ (reference sequence). The trim removed 5 bases at V and 2 bases at J, leaving 7 bases unmatched. CDR3 loop: CASSPGQGSNTEAFF. The CDR3 DNA reads as TGTGCCAGCAGCCCCGGACAGGGCTCAAACACTGAAGCTTTCTTT.

This rearrangement joins TRBV6-1 to TRBJ1-6; D not resolved. The V end was cut by 6 bases, the J end by 1 base, with 7 bases between. Germline lookup yields CDR1 MNHNS and CDR2 SASEGT. The CDR3 is 14 amino acids. CDR3 DNA: TGTGCCAGCAGCGGGAGGTCCTATAATTCACCCCTCCACTTT. Its translation: CASSGRSYNSPLHF.

This rearrangement joins TRBV6-5 to TRBJ1-5; D may be TRBD1 (6 bases). The length of the CDR3 is 13 residues. Trimming shortened V by 4 bases and J by 3 bases, and 7 bases separated the two germline ends. Germline CDR1 and CDR2: MNHEY and SVGAGI. CDR3 bases: TGTGCCAGCAGTTGGACAGTCAATCAGCCCCAGCATTTT. This encodes CASSWTVNQPQHF.

The J gene is TRBJ1-1, the V gene TRBV7-2; 7 bases align to TRBD1. The V segment lost 5 bases and the J segment 4 bases; nucleotides outside the gene matches: 16. CDR1 and CDR2 (germline): SGHTA, FQGNSA. The CDR3 is made up of 17 amino acids. CDR3 nucleotide sequence: TGTGCCAGCAGCATTGACAGGGTTAGCTATGTGGGCACTGAAGCTTTCTTT. This encodes CASSIDRVSYVGTEAFF. The entire variable domain, with the rest obtained from reference TRBV7-2 and TRBJ1-1, is as follows: GAGVSQSPSNKVTEKGKDVELRCDPISGHTALYWYRQSLGQGLEFLIYFQGNSAPDKSGLPSDRFSAERTGGSVSTLTIQRTQQEDSAVYLCASSIDRVSYVGTEAFFGQGTRLTVV.

The chain couples TRBV5-1 to TRBJ2-7; D not resolved. Trimming cost V 4 bases and J 3 bases, with 8 bases left between them. CDR3 length equals 12 residues. Germline loops: CDR1 SGHRS, CDR2 YFSETQ. The CDR3, as DNA: TGCGCCAGCAGCCGACTGAGCTACGAGCAGTACTTC. Residues: CASSRLSYEQYF.

The chain uses TRBV7-9 and TRBJ2-2; 10 nucleotides agree with TRBD1. Germline V gives CDR1 SEHNR, CDR2 FQNEAQ (reference sequence). There are 16 residues in the CDR3. V trimming: 3 bases; J trimming: 5 bases; junction bases outside the gene matches: 6. CDR3 in amino acids: CASSFPGQGKTGELFF. The CDR3 DNA is TGTGCCAGCAGCTTTCCGGGACAGGGGAAAACCGGGGAGCTGTTTTTT.

The rearrangement uses TRBV29-1 and TRBJ1-1, with D tentatively TRBD1 (5 bases). The germline V and J ends were trimmed by 4 bases and 1 base, with 10 bases remaining between them. The CDR3 is 13 residues long. Germline-derived CDR1 and CDR2 are SQVTM and ANQGSEA. CDR3 protein: CSVAGKENTEAFF. As DNA, the CDR3 is TGCAGCGTTGCAGGGAAGGAGAACACTGAAGCTTTCTTT.

The chain carries TRBV25-1 and TRBJ2-2, with D possibly being TRBD2 (6 bases). The germline CDR1 and CDR2 sequences are MGHDK and SYGVNS. V was trimmed by 5 bases and J by 3 bases, leaving 7 bases between them. This CDR3 has 13 residues. The CDR3 loop reads CASSTGDTGELFF. For the CDR3, the DNA is TGTGCCAGCAGTACGGGGGACACCGGGGAGCTGTTTTTT.